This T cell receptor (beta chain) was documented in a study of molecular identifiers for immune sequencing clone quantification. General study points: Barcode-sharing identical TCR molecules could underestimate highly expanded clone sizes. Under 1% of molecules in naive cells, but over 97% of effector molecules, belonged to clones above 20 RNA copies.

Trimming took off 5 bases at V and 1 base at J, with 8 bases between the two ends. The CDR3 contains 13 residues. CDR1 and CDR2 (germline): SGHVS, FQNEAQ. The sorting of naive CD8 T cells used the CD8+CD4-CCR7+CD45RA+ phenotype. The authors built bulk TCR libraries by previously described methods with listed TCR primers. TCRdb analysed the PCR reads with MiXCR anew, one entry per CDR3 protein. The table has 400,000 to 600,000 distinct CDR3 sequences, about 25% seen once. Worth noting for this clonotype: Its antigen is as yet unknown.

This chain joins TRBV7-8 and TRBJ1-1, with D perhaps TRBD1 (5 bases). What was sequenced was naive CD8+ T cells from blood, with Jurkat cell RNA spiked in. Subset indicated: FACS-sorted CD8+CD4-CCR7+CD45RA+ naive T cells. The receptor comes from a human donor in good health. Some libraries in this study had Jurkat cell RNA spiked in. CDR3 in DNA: TGTGCCAGCAGCCAACAGGAGAACACTGAAGCTTTCTTT. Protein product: CASSQQENTEAFF.